Detailed here is one T cell receptor (beta chain). Its antigen is unknown. The PCR made use of 60 Vbeta and 13 Jbeta primers. Assay used: immunoSEQ multiplex PCR; TCRdb lists only in-frame clones, some missing. The sample's table shows around 210,000 clones. This sample was taken from a study of cytomegalovirus exposure and HLA in healthy donors. Trimming pared 5 bases from V and 7 bases from J, leaving 11 bases between. CDR3 length: 13 amino acids. CDR1 and CDR2 (germline): SNHLY, FYNNEI. Study observations and caveats: CMV serostatus stood as the only immune exposure information on hand. Productive status was seen about 87% or about 30% of the time for most TCR beta V segments in an earlier analysis. Relative to equally common others, HLA-associated TCR beta chains showed greater clonal expansion in a later analysis.

The sequence came from a woman aged 25 to 39 in good health and CMV-seropositive. Sequenced material: PBMCs. This chain joins TRBV2 and TRBJ1-4; D may be TRBD1 (5 bases). CDR3: CASSWGDTEKLFF. The CDR3 nucleotides read TGTGCCAGCAGTTGGGGGGATACTGAAAAACTGTTTTTT. The entire variable domain, with the rest obtained from reference TRBV2 and TRBJ1-4, is as follows: EPEVTQTPSHQVTQMGQEVILRCVPISNHLYFYWYRQILGQKVEFLVSFYNNEISEKSEIFDDQFSVERPDGSNFTLKIRSTKLEDSAMYFCASSWGDTEKLFFGSGTQLSVL.